This T cell receptor beta chain emerged from a study of response to subunit inactivated influenza vaccine. The CDR3 spans 17 residues. The V and J ends lost 3 bases and 0 bases, in that order; junction bases with no gene match: 8. Germline V gene lookup returns CDR1 DFQATT and CDR2 SNEGSKA (reference sequence). This clonotype was seen only a few times. As yet, its antigen is unknown. Study-wide points: After each seasonal influenza vaccination, few new T cells are recruited, the authors suggested.

TCRdb reprocessed the RT-PCR reads with MiXCR, giving one entry per CDR3 protein. Counted here are a few hundred thousand distinct CDR3 sequences, more than 7% occurring once; the ten biggest clones make up roughly 13%. This specimen consisted of PBMCs from blood, obtained less than 30 months after vaccination. The sequence came from a man aged 50-75 years who received an inactivated influenza vaccine. V and J are TRBV20-1 and TRBJ1-3, with TRBD1 identical over 10 bases. CDR3 nucleotides: TGCAGTGCTAGGGGACAGGGGTACCTCGCCTCTGGAAACACCATATATTTT. The encoded protein is CSARGQGYLASGNTIYF.